This T cell receptor beta chain is drawn from a study of cytomegalovirus exposure and HLA in healthy donors. Comments on this clone: Its target is unknown.

The ends lost 4 bases at V and 7 bases at J; junction bases unmatched: 9. CDR1 MNHEY and CDR2 SVGAGI come from the germline V gene. The CDR3 totals 14 residues. Researchers ran the PCR with 60 Vbeta and 13 Jbeta primers. Sequencing used immunoSEQ multiplex PCR; TCRdb keeps in-frame clones, though not all of them. In the table there are about 190,000 clones, 75% to 80% of which are singletons. Points from the study as a whole: HLA alleles were associated with 16,000 or so TCR beta sequences in a later analysis at 0.05 false discovery rate. Per a later analysis, HLA-associated TCR beta chains showed more clonal expansion than other, equally common TCR beta chains.

Sequenced: PBMCs. The chain uses TRBV6-5 and TRBJ1-1; 7 bases are shared with TRBD1. The sequence derives from a woman between 25 and 40 years old in good health and CMV-seropositive. The CDR3 region has the DNA TGTGCCAGCAGTTTTAAGACAGGGTCTAGTGAAGCTTTCTTT. Its protein product is CASSFKTGSSEAFF.